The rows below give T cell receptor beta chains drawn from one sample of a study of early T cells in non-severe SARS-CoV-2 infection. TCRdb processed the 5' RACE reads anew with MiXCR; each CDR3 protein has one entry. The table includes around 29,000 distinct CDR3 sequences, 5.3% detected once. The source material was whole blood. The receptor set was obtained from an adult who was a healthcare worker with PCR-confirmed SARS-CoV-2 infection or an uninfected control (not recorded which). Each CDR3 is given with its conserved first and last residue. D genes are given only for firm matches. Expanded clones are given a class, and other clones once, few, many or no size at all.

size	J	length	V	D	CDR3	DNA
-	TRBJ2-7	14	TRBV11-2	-	CASSPQDTGHSKYF	TGTGCCAGCAGCCCCCAGGACACAGGGCATTCGAAGTACTTC
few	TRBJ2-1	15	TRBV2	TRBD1	CASSEAQGHSLGEFF	TGTGCCAGCAGTGAAGCACAGGGGCATTCCCTTGGGGAGTTCTTC
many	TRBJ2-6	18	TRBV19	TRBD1	CASSILGQSFSGANVLTF	TGTGCCAGTAGTATTCTGGGACAGTCCTTCTCTGGGGCCAACGTCCTGACTTTC
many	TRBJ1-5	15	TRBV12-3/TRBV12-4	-	CASSLTEHSNQPQHF	TGTGCCAGCAGTTTAACGGAACATAGCAATCAGCCCCAGCATTTT
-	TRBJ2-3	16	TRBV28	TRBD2	CASSPLWRGGTDTQYF	TGTGCCAGCAGTCCGCTCTGGCGGGGGGGGACAGATACGCAGTATTTT
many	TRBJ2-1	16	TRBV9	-	CASSYRPFDSYNEQFF	TGTGCCAGCAGTTACCGACCATTTGACTCCTACAATGAGCAGTTCTTC
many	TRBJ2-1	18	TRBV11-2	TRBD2	CASSPRLAGARSYNEQFF	TGTGCCAGCAGCCCTCGACTAGCGGGAGCCCGATCCTACAATGAGCAGTTCTTC
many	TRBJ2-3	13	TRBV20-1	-	CSTLPGAADTQYF	TGCAGTACGCTACCGGGAGCGGCAGATACGCAGTATTTT
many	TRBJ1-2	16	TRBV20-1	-	CSGTAPDWGASNGYTF	TGCAGTGGTACCGCTCCAGATTGGGGGGCGTCAAATGGCTACACCTTC
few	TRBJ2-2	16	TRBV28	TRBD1	CASSLTIGQGSGELFF	TGTGCCAGCAGTTTAACGATTGGACAGGGCTCCGGGGAGCTGTTTTTT
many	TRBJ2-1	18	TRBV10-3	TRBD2	CAISGKDGTSGSLREQFF	TGTGCCATCAGCGGCAAGGATGGGACTAGCGGGAGTCTGCGTGAGCAGTTCTTC
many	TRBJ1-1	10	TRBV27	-	CAVFGSEAFF	TGTGCCGTCTTCGGGTCCGAAGCTTTCTTT
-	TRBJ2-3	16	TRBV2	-	CASSDGWRTSTDTQYF	TGTGCCAGCAGTGATGGTTGGCGGACTAGCACAGATACGCAGTATTTT
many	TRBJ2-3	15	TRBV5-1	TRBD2	CASSSQAGFTDTQYF	TGCGCCAGCAGCTCCCAAGCGGGGTTCACAGATACGCAGTATTTT
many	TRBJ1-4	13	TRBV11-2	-	CASSLDLDGRPFF	TGTGCCAGCAGCTTAGATCTTGACGGCCGCCCGTTTTTT
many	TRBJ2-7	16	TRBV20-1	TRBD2	CSASIYLAGGSYEQYF	TGCAGTGCTAGTATTTATCTAGCGGGAGGTTCCTACGAGCAGTACTTC
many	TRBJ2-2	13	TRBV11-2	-	CASRTRGTGELFF	TGTGCCAGCAGGACCAGGGGTACCGGGGAGCTGTTTTTT
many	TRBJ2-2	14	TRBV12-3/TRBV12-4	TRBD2	CASSLAGGPGELFF	TGTGCCAGCAGTCTAGCGGGAGGGCCCGGGGAGCTGTTTTTT
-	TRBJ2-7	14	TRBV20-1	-	CSARDLAKSYEQYF	TGCAGTGCTAGAGATCTAGCGAAGTCCTACGAGCAGTACTTC
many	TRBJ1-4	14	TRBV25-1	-	CASSGGPGGEKLFF	TGTGCCAGCAGCGGGGGACCGGGCGGTGAAAAACTGTTTTTT
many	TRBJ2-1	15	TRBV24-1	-	CATSDLVQQNNEQFF	TGTGCCACCAGTGATTTAGTCCAACAAAACAATGAGCAGTTCTTC
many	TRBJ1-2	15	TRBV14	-	CASSPRYAANYGYTF	TGTGCCAGCAGTCCAAGATACGCAGCTAACTATGGCTACACCTTC
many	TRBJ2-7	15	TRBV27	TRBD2	CASSRGLAESYEQYF	TGTGCCAGCAGCAGGGGACTAGCGGAGTCCTACGAGCAGTACTTC
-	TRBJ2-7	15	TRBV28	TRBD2	CASSPRGGSPLEQYF	TGTGCCAGCAGTCCCCGGGGAGGGTCTCCTCTCGAGCAGTACTTC
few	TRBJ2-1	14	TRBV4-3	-	CASSQDSGTDEQFF	TGCGCCAGCAGCCAAGATTCCGGGACCGATGAGCAGTTCTTC